This T cell receptor beta chain is drawn from a study of blood T cell repertoires in COVID-19. About the research overall: The study drew acute and convalescent COVID-19 samples from the United States, Italy and Spain. The analysed material was cDNA or gDNA that came from T cells, B-cell-depleted T cells, or PBMCs.

As handled by the study authors: Reference gene primer amplification in the assay estimated nucleated cell counts. The method was immunoSEQ multiplex PCR; TCRdb's version includes in-frame clones alone and lacks a portion of them. The V and J calls and clone size are taken from that table; D and trimming were inferred from the DNA. The top ten clones hold under 2% of a sample with about 150,000 clones, roughly four fifths of them seen once. The CDR3 loop spans 12 amino acids. Germline loops: CDR1 SGHAT, CDR2 FQNNGV. V was cut by 2 bases and J by 5 bases, with 6 bases left in between. This receptor was taken from an elderly man with acute or convalescent COVID-19. V usage is TRBV11-2 and J usage is TRBJ2-5; D ambiguous. Sequencing was done on a sample of peripheral blood. The CDR3, as DNA: TGTGCCAGCAGCTTACGGTGGGAGACCCAGTACTTC. It specifies CASSLRWETQYF. Variable domain in full (rest from reference TRBV11-2 and TRBJ2-5): EAGVAQSPRYKIIEKRQSVAFWCNPISGHATLYWYQQILGQGPKLLIQFQNNGVVDDSQLPKDRFSAERLKGVDSTLKIQPAKLEDSAVYLCASSLRWETQYFGPGTRLLVL.